This T cell receptor beta chain came from a study of blood T cell repertoires in COVID-19. Data came from immunoSEQ multiplex PCR; TCRdb stores just in-frame clones and leaves some out. The repertoire holds about 80,000 clones, 70% to 80% seen once, with 16% in the top ten. CDR1 and CDR2 from the germline V gene are MRHNA and SNTAGT. The CDR3 length is 15 residues. V was pared by 5 bases and J by 5 bases, with 16 bases between. The sequence was collected from a man between 65 and 85 years old with active or convalescent COVID-19. This chain joins TRBV6-4 and TRBJ2-1, with D possibly being TRBD1 (6 bases). The sample comprised peripheral blood. The CDR3 DNA reads TGTGCCAGCAGTCCTCGGGCAGGGGACCACAATGAGCAGTTCTTC. This gives the protein CASSPRAGDHNEQFF.